Reported below is one TCR beta chain. The CDR3 loop spans 15 amino acids. Germline lookup yields CDR1 SGDLS and CDR2 YYNGEE. The trim removed 0 bases at V and 7 bases at J, leaving 3 bases unmatched. These data are taken from a study of T cell responses to AZD1222 COVID-19 vaccine. TCRdb keeps only in-frame clones here, not all; method: immunoSEQ multiplex PCR. The data contain about 110,000 clones, roughly nine tenths of them singletons. Sequenced here: peripheral blood, sampled on day 0 of AZD1222 vaccination. This chain uses TRBV9 with TRBJ2-2; 10 bases are shared with TRBD1. This receptor was identified in an adult in good health. This chain's CDR3 is CASSVGTGGIGELFF. CDR3 in DNA: TGTGCCAGCAGCGTAGGGACAGGGGGGATCGGGGAGCTGTTTTTT.